A single T cell receptor (beta chain) is shown here with its context. Its target is not known. CDR3 length equals 17 residues. Germline V lookup: CDR1 SGHTA, CDR2 FQGNSA. V lost 1 base, J lost 6 bases, and 9 bases stayed unmatched. This specimen belongs to a study of cytomegalovirus exposure and HLA in healthy donors. The PCR had 60 Vbeta and 13 Jbeta primers. The table came from immunoSEQ multiplex PCR; TCRdb's copy has only in-frame clones and leaves some out. The sample shows 200,000 to 250,000 clones, and 1.1% sits with its ten largest clones. General observations from the study: The authors assumed roughly uniform sequencing depth across donors for presence/absence analyses. As a later analysis revealed, the rate of TCR association differed by HLA locus, with DRB1 most and HLA-C fewest. Common viral pathogens were later found to be apparently linked to several of the most significant clusters.

The sequencing sample was made of PBMCs. The clonotype comes from a girl aged 2 to 9 in good health and CMV-seropositive. The chain couples TRBV7-2 to TRBJ2-1; 10 bases match TRBD2. CDR3 nucleotides: TGTGCCAGCAGCTTAGTCAGCGTATGGACTAGCGGCAATGAGCAGTTCTTC. Its protein is CASSLVSVWTSGNEQFF.